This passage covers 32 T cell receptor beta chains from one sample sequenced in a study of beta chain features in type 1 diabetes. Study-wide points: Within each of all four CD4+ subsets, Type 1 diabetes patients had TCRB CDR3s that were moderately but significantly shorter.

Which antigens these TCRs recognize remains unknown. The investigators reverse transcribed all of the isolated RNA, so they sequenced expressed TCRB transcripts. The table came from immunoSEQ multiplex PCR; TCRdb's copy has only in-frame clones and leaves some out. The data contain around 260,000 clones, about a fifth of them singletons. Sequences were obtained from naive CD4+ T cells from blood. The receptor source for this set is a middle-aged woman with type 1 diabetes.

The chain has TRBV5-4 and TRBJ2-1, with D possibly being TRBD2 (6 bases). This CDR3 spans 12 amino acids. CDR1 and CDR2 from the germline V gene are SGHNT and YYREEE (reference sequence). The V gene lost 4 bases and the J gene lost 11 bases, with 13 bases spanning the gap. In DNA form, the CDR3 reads TGTGCCAGCAGCAATTCGGGGAGGCAGCAGTTCTTC. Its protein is CASSNSGRQQFF.

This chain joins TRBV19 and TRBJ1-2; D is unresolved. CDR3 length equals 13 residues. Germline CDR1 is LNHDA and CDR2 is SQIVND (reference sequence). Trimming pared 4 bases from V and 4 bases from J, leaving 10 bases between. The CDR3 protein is CASSTPFSYGYTF. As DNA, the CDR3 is TGTGCCAGTAGTACCCCCTTCAGCTATGGCTACACCTTC.

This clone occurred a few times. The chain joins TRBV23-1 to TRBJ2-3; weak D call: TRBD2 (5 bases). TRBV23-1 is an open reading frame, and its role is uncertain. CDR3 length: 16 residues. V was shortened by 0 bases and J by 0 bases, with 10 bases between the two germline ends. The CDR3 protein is CASSQSGSGSTDTQYF. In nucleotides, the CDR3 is TGCGCCAGCAGTCAATCGGGGAGTGGAAGCACAGATACGCAGTATTTT.

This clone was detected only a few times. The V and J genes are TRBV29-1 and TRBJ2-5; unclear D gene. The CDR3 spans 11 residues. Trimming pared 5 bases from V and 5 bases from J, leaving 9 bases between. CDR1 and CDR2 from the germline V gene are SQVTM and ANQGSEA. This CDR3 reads CSVLDVETQYF. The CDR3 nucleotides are TGCAGCGTTCTAGATGTTGAGACCCAGTACTTC.

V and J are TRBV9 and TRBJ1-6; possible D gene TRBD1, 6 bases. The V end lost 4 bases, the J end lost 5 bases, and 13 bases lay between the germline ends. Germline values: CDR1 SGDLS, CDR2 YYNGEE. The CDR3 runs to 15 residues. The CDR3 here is CASSPLRGNNSPLHF. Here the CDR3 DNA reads TGTGCCAGCAGCCCCTTAAGGGGGAATAATTCACCCCTCCACTTT.

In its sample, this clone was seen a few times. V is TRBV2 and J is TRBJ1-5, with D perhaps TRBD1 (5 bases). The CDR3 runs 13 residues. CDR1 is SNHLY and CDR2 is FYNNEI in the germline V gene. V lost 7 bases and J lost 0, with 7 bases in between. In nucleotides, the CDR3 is TGTGCCAGCAACAGGTATAGCAATCAGCCCCAGCATTTT. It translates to CASNRYSNQPQHF.

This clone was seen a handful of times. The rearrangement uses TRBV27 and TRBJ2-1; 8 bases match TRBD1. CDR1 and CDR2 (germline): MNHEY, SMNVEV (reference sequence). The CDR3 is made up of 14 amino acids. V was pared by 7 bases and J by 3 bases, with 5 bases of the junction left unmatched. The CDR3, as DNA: TGTGCCAGCATGGCAGGGGGCAGCTACAATGAGCAGTTCTTC. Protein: CASMAGGSYNEQFF.

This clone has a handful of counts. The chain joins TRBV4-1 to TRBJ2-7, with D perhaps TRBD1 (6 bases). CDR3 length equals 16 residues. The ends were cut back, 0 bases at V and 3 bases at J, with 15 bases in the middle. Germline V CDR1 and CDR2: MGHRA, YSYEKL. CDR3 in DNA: TGCGCCAGCAGCCAAGAACGTAAGGGGGTTGGCTACGAGCAGTACTTC. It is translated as CASSQERKGVGYEQYF.

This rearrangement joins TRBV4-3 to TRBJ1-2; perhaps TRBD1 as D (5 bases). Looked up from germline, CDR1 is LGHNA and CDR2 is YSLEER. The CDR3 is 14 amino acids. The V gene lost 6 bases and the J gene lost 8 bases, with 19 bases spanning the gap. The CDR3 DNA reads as TGCGCCAGCAGTGTAGGGGCTGGGTATGAGGGCTACACCTTC. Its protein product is CASSVGAGYEGYTF.

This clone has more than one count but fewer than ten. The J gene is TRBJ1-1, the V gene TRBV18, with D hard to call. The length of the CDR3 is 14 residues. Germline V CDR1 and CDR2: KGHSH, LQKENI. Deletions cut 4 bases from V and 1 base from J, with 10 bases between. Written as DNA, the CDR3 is TGTGCCAGCTCACTCACGGGAGAGAACACTGAAGCTTTCTTT. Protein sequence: CASSLTGENTEAFF.

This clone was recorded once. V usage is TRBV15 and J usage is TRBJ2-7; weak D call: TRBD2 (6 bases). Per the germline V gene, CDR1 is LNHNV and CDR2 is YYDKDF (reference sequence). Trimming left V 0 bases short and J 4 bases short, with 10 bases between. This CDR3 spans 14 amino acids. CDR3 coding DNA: TGTGCCACCAGCAGAGAAGGAGGGGTGTACGAGCAGTACTTC. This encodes CATSREGGVYEQYF.

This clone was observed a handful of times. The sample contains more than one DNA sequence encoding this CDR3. The CDR3 bases are TGTGCCAGCAGTTACTCGGGCGGGGCGAACACTGAAGCTTTCTTT. Protein sequence: CASSYSGGANTEAFF. The chain is built from TRBV6-6 and TRBJ1-1; D perhaps matches TRBD1 (5 bases). The CDR3 spans 15 residues. Germline CDR1 reads MNHNY; CDR2 reads SVGAGI (reference sequence). V was shortened by 0 bases and J by 1 base, with 9 bases between the two germline ends.

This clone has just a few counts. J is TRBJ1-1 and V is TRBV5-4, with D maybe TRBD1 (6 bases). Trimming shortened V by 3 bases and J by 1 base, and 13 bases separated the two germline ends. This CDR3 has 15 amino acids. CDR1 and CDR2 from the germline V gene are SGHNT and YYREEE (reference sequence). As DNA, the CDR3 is TGTGCCAGCAGCTCGCTCGGACAGAGGAACACTGAAGCTTTCTTT. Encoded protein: CASSSLGQRNTEAFF.

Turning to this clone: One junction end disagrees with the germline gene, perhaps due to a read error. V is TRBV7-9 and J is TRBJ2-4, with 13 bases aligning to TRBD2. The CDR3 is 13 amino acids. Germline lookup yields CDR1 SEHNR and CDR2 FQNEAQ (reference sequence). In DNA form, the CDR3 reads TGTGCCAGCAGCCCCCCTGAGGGACTAGCGGGGTTCTTC. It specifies CASSPPEGLAGFF.

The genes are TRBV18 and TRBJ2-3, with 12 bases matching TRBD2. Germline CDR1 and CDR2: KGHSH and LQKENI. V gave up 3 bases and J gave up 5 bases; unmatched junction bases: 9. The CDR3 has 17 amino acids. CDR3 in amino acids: CASSPSGLAGLGDTQYF. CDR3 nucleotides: TGTGCCAGCTCACCGTCCGGACTAGCGGGACTGGGAGATACGCAGTATTTT. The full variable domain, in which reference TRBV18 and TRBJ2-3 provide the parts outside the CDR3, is NAGVMQNPRHLVRRRGQEARLRCSPMKGHSHVYWYRQLPEEGLKFMVYLQKENIIDESGMPKERFSAEFPKEGPSILRIQQVVRGDSAAYFCASSPSGLAGLGDTQYFGPGTRLTVL.

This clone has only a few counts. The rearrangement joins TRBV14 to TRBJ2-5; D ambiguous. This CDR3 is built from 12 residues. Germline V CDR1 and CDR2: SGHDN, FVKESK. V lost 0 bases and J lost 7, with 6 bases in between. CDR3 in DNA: TGTGCCAGCAGCCAAGATTGGAGGACCCAGTACTTC. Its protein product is CASSQDWRTQYF.

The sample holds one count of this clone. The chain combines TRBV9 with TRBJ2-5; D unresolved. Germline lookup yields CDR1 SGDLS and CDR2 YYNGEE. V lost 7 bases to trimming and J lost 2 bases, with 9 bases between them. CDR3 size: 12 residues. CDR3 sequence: CASSRSQETQYF. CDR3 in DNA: TGTGCCAGCTCGAGGAGTCAAGAGACCCAGTACTTC.

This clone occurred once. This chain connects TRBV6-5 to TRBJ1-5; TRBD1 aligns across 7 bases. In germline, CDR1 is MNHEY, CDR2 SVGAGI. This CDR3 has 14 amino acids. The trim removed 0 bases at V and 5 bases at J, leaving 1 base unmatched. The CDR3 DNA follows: TGTGCCAGCAGTTACTCAGGGGGCCATCAGCCCCAGCATTTT. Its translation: CASSYSGGHQPQHF.

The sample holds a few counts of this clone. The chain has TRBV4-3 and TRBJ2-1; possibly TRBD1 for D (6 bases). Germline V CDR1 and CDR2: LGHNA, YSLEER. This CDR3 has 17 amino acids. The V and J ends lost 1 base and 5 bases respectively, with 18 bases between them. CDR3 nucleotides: TGCGCCAGCAGCCAAGGCCGGACAGCTTGGCTTAACAATGAGCAGTTCTTC. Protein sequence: CASSQGRTAWLNNEQFF.

This chain's CDR3 is CASSPRENSNQPQHF. The CDR3 DNA reads TGTGCCAGCTCACCACGAGAGAATAGCAATCAGCCCCAGCATTTT. The J gene is TRBJ1-5, the V gene TRBV18, with D unresolved. Germline loops: CDR1 KGHSH, CDR2 LQKENI. CDR3 length equals 15 residues. Trimming left V 1 base short and J 0 bases short, with 7 bases between.

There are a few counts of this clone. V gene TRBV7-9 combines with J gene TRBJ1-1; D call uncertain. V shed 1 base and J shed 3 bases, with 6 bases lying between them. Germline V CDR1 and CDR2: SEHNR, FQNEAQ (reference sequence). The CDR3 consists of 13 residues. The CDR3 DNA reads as TGTGCCAGCAGCTTAGAGGCGGACACTGAAGCTTTCTTT. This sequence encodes CASSLEADTEAFF. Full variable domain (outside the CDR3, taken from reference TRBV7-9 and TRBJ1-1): DTGVSQNPRHKITKRGQNVTFRCDPISEHNRLYWYRQTLGQGPEFLTYFQNEAQLEKSRLLSDRFSAERPKGSFSTLEIQRTEQGDSAMYLCASSLEADTEAFFGQGTRLTVV.

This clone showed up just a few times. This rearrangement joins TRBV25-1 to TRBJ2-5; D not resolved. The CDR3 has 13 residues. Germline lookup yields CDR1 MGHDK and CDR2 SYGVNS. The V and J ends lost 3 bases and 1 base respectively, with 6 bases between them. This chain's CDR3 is CASSEAGQETQYF. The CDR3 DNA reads TGTGCCAGCAGTGAGGCAGGCCAAGAGACCCAGTACTTC.

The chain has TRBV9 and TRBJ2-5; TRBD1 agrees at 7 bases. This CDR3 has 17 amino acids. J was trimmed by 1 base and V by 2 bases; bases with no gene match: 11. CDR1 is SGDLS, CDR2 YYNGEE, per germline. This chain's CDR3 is CASSVRDRLFSQETQYF. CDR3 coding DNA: TGTGCCAGCAGCGTCCGGGACAGACTGTTTAGCCAAGAGACCCAGTACTTC.

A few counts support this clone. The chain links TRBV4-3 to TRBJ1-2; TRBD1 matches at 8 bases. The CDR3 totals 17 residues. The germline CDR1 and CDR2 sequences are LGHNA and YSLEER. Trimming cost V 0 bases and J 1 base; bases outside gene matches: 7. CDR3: CASSQEIRTGNNYGYTF. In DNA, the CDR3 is TGCGCCAGCAGCCAAGAAATAAGGACAGGGAATAACTATGGCTACACCTTC.

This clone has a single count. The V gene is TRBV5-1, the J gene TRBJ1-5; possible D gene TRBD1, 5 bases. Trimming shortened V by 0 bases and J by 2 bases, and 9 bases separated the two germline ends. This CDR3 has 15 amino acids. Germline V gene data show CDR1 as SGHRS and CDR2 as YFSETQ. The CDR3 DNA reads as TGCGCCAGCAGCTTGGAGGGGTTCCGCAATCAGCCCCAGCATTTT. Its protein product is CASSLEGFRNQPQHF. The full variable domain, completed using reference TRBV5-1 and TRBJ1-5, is KAGVTQTPRYLIKTRGQQVTLSCSPISGHRSVSWYQQTPGQGLQFLFEYFSETQRNKGNFPGRFSGRQFSNSRSEMNVSTLELGDSALYLCASSLEGFRNQPQHFGDGTRLSIL.

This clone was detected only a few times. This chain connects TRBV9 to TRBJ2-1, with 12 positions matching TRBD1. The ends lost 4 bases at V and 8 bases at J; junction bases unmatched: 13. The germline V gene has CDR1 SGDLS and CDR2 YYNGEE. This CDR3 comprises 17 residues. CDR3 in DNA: TGTGCCAGCAGCCTACCCGGGACAGGGGGCGTTTTTGATGAGCAGTTCTTC. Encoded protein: CASSLPGTGGVFDEQFF.

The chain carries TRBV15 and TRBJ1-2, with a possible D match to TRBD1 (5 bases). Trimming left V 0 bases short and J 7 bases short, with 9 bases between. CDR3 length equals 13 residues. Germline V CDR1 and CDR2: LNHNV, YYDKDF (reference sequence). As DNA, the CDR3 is TGTGCCACCAGCAGAGACAGGGATCGTGGCTACACCTTC. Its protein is CATSRDRDRGYTF.

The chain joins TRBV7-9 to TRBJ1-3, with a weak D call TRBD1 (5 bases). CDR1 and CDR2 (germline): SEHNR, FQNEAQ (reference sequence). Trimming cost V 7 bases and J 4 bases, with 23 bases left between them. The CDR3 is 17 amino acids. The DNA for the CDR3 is TGTGCCAGCACAACGGATAACGGGGGACGGACAGGAAACACCATATATTTT. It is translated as CASTTDNGGRTGNTIYF.

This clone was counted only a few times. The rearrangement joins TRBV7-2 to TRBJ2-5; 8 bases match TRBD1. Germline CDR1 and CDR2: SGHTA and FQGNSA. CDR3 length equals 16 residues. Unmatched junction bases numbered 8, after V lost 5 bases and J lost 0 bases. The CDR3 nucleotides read TGTGCCAGCAGCGCACGCCGGACAGGGTACCAAGAGACCCAGTACTTC. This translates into CASSARRTGYQETQYF. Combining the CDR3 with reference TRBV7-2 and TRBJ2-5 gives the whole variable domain GAGVSQSPSNKVTEKGKDVELRCDPISGHTALYWYRQSLGQGLEFLIYFQGNSAPDKSGLPSDRFSAERTGGSVSTLTIQRTQQEDSAVYLCASSARRTGYQETQYFGPGTRLLVL.

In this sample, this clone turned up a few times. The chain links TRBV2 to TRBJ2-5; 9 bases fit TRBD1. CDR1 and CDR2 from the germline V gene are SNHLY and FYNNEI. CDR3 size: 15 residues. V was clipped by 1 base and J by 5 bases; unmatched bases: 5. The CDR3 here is CASSEEGQGSETQYF. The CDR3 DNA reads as TGTGCCAGCAGTGAAGAGGGACAGGGATCGGAGACCCAGTACTTC. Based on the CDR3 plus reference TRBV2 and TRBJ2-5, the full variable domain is EPEVTQTPSHQVTQMGQEVILRCVPISNHLYFYWYRQILGQKVEFLVSFYNNEISEKSEIFDDQFSVERPDGSNFTLKIRSTKLEDSAMYFCASSEEGQGSETQYFGPGTRLLVL.

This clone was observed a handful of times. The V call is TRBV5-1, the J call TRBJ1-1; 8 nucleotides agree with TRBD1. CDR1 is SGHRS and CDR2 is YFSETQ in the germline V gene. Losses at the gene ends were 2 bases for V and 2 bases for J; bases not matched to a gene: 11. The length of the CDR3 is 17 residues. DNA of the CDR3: TGCGCCAGCAGCTTAACCGGGACAGGATTCGGAAACACTGAAGCTTTCTTT. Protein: CASSLTGTGFGNTEAFF.

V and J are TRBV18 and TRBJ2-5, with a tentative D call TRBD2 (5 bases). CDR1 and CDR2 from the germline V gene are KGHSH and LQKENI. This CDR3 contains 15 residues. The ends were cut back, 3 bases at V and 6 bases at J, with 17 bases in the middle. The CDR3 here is CASSPSLGPGKTQYF. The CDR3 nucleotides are TGTGCCAGCTCACCCTCTCTAGGGCCGGGGAAGACCCAGTACTTC.